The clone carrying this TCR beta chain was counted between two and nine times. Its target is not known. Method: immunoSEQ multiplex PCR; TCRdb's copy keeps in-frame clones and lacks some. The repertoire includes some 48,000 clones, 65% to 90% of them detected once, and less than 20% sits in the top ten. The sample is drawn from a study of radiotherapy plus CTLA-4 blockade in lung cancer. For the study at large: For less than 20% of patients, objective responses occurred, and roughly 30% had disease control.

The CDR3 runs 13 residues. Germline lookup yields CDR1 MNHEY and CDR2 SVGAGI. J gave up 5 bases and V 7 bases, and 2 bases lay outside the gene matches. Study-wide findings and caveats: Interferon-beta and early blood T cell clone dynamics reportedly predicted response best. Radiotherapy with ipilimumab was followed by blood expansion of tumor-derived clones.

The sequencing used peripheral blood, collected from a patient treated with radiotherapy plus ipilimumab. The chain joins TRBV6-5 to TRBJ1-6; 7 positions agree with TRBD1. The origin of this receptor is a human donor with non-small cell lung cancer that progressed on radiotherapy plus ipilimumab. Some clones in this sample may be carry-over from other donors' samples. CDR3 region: CASKQGNNSPLHF. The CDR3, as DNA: TGTGCCAGCAAACAGGGGAATAATTCACCCCTCCACTTT.